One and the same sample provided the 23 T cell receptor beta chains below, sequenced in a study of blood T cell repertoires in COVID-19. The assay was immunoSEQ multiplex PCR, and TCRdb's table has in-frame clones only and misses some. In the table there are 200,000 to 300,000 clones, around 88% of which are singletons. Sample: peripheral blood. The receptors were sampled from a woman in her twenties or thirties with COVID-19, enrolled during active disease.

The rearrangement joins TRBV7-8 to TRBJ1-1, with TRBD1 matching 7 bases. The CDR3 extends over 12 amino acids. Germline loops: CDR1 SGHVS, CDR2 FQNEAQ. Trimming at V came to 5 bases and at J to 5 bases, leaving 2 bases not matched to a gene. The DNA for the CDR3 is TGTGCCAGCAGCCCAGGGGGGACTGAAGCTTTCTTT. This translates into CASSPGGTEAFF.

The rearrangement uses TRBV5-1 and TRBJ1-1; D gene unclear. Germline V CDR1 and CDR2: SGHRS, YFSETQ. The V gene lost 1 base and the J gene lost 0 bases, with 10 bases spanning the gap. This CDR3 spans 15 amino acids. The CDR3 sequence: CASSLNGGVNTEAFF. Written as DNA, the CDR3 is TGCGCCAGCAGCTTGAATGGCGGGGTGAACACTGAAGCTTTCTTT.

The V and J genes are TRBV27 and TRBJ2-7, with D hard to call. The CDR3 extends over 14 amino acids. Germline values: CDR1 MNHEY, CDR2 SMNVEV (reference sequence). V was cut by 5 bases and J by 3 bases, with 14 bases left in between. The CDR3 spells CASSPGPGGYEQYF. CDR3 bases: TGTGCCAGCAGTCCCGGCCCCGGCGGCTACGAGCAGTACTTC.

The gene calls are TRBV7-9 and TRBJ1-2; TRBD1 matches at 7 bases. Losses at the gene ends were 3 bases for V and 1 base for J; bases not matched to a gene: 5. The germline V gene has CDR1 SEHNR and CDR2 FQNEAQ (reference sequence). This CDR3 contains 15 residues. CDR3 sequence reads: CASSFTGDGNYGYTF. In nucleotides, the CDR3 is TGTGCCAGCAGCTTCACAGGGGATGGTAACTATGGCTACACCTTC.

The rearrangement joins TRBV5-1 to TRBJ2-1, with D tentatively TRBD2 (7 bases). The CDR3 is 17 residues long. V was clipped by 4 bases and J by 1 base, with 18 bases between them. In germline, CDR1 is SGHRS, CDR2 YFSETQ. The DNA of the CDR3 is TGCGCCAGCAGCGGGACTTGGGGGGGCCGATCCTACAATGAGCAGTTCTTC. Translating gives CASSGTWGGRSYNEQFF. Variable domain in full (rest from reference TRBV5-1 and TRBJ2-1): KAGVTQTPRYLIKTRGQQVTLSCSPISGHRSVSWYQQTPGQGLQFLFEYFSETQRNKGNFPGRFSGRQFSNSRSEMNVSTLELGDSALYLCASSGTWGGRSYNEQFFGPGTRLTVL.

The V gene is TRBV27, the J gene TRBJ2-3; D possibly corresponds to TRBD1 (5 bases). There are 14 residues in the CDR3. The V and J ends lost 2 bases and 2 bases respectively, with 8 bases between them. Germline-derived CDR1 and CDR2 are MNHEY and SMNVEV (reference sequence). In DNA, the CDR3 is TGTGCCAGCAGTTTAGACAGATACACAGATACGCAGTATTTT. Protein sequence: CASSLDRYTDTQYF.

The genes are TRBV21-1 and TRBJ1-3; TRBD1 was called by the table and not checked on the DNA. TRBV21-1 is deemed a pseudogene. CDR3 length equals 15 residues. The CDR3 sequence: CASTSTVPKGNTIYF. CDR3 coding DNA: TGTGCCAGCACCTCTACAGTCCCAAAGGGAAACACCATATATTTT.

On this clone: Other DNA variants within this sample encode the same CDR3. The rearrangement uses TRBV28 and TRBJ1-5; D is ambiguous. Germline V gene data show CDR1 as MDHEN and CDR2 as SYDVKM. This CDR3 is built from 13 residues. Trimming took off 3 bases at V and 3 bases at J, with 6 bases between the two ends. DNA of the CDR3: TGTGCCAGCAGTTTTCTGTCCAATCAGCCCCAGCATTTT. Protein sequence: CASSFLSNQPQHF.

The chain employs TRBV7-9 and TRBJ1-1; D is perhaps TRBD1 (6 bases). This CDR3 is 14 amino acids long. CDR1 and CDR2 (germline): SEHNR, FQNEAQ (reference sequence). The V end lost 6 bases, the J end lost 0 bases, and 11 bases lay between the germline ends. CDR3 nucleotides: TGTGCCAGCAGTCCGACAGGAATGAACACTGAAGCTTTCTTT. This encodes CASSPTGMNTEAFF.

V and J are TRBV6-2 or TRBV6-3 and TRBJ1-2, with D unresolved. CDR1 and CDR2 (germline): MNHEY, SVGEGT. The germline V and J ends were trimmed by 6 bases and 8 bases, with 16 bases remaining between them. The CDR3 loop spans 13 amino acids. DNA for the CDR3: TGTGCCAGCAGCGCGGAACCCCGGGGAGGCTACACCTTC. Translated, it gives CASSAEPRGGYTF.

In DNA, the CDR3 is TGTGCCAGCAGGGGCAGCACCTACGAGCAGTACTTC. Amino acids: CASRGSTYEQYF. The chain employs TRBV14 and TRBJ2-7; D not resolved. Germline V gives CDR1 SGHDN, CDR2 FVKESK. Trimming shortened V by 6 bases and J by 2 bases, and 8 bases separated the two germline ends. CDR3 length: 12 residues.

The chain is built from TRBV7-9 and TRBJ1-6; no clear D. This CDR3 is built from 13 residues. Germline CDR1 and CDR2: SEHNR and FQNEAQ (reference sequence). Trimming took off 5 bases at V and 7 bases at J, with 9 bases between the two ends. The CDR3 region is CASSQLGNSPLHF. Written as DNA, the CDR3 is TGTGCCAGCAGCCAGCTAGGAAATTCACCCCTCCACTTT.

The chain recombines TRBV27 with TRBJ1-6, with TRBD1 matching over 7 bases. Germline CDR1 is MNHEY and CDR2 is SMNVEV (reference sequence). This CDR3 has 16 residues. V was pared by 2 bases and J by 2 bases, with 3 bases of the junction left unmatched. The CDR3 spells CASSLRGQPYNSPLHF. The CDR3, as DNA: TGTGCCAGCAGTTTAAGGGGACAGCCCTATAATTCACCCCTCCACTTT.

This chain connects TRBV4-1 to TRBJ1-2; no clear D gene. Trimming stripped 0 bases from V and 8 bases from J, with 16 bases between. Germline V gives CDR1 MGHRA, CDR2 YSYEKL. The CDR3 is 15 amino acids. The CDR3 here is CASSQDLLPNGGYTF. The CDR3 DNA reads TGCGCCAGCAGCCAAGATCTACTGCCAAACGGGGGCTACACCTTC.

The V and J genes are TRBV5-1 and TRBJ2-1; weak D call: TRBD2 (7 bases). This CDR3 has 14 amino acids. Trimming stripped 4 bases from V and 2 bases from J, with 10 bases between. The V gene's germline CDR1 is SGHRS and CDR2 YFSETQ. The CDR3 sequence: CASSGGGAYNEQFF. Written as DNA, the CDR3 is TGCGCCAGCAGCGGAGGGGGGGCCTACAATGAGCAGTTCTTC.

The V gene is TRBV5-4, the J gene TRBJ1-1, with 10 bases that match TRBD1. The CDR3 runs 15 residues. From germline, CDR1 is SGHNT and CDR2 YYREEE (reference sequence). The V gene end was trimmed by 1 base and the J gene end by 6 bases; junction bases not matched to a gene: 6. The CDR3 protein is CASSLRQGAGPEAFF. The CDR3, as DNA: TGTGCCAGCAGCTTGAGACAGGGGGCTGGTCCTGAAGCTTTCTTT.

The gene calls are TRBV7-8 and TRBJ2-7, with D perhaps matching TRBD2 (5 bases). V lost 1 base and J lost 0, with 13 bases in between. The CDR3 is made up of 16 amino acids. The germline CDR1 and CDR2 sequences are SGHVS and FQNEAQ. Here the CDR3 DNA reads TGTGCCAGCAGCTTAGTCGGAGGCCACGGCTCCTACGAGCAGTACGTC. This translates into CASSLVGGHGSYEQYV.

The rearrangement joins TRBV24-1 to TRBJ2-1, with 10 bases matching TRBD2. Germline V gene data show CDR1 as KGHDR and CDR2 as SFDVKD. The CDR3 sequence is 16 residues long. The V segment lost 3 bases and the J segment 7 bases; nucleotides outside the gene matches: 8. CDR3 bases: TGTGCCACCAGTGATCCACTAGCGGGACCCTGGAATGAGCAGTTCTTC. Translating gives CATSDPLAGPWNEQFF.

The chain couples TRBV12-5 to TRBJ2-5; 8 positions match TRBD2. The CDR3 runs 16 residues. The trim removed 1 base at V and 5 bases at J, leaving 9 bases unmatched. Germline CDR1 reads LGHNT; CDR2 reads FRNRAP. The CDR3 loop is CASGLDRAGAGETQYF. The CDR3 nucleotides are TGTGCTAGTGGTTTGGATCGAGCGGGAGCCGGGGAGACCCAGTACTTC.

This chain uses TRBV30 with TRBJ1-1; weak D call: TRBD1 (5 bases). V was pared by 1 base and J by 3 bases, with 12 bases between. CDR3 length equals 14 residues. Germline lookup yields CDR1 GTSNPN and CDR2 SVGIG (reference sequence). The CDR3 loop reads CAWSGSGPDTEAFF. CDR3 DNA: TGTGCCTGGAGTGGGTCAGGGCCGGACACTGAAGCTTTCTTT.

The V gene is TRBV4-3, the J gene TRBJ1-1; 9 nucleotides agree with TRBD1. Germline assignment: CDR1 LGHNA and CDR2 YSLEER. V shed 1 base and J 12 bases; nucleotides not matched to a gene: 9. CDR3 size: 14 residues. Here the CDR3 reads CASSQGQGGPHTFF. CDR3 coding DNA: TGCGCCAGCAGCCAAGGACAGGGGGGGCCCCATACTTTCTTT.

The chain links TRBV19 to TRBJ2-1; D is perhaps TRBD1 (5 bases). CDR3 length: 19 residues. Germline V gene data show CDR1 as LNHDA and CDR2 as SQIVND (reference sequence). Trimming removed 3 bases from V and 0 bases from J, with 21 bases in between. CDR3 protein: CASSMVFRADSRSYNEQFF. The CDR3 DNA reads TGTGCCAGTAGTATGGTATTTCGGGCTGACAGCCGCTCCTACAATGAGCAGTTCTTC.

The CDR3 DNA sequence: TGCGCCAGCAGCTTTCGGCTAGCGGACCGAGGGACAGATACGCAGTATTTT. Its translation is CASSFRLADRGTDTQYF. The chain couples TRBV5-1 to TRBJ2-3; TRBD2 matches 7 bases. Trimming cost V 2 bases and J 3 bases; bases outside gene matches: 12. The germline V gene encodes CDR1 SGHRS and CDR2 YFSETQ. This CDR3 region has 17 residues.